This T cell receptor (beta chain) was identified during a study of T cell repertoires in cytomegalovirus infection (dated by TCRdb to about 2019). About the full investigation: Donor HLA type was relevant to the analysis, because carriage of CMV infection together with the matching HLA type was indicated by public TCR beta signatures. Points the paper makes about the study in general: Cumulative frequency of public TCR beta family members discriminated carriers of CMV infection plus the relevant HLA type in this cohort and an independent approximately 360-donor cohort. The ex vivo response was dominated by HLA-C-restricted CMV-specific TCR beta clonotypes, which also provided the single most frequent clonotype in two of eight donors.

This clonotype was observed at least ten times. The antigen this receptor binds is unknown. Base qualities are missing; no much larger clone stands one base away. The germline V gene encodes CDR1 SGHTA and CDR2 FQGNSA. The CDR3, cysteine through phenylalanine, is 15 amino acids long. This entry keeps only the CDR3 DNA: 45 bases, framed from base 1. For this chain, trimming is 4 bases at the V end and 7 bases at the J end, and the number of junction bases without a gene match is 9. Instrument used: Illumina HiSeq 1500. TCRdb trimmed public reads at Q25 via fastp, called clones via MiXCR and kept in-frame beta chains. Rows merge per CDR3 protein into single entries with the most common DNA and genes. The sample table shows roughly 310,000 distinct CDR3 sequences, and about a sixth are seen once. The top ten clones comprise around 11% of the sample.

The V and J genes are TRBV7-2 and TRBJ1-4, and 7 junction bases match TRBD1. Sequencing was performed on PBMCs. This sequence originates from a human donor in good health (CMV status not recorded). Some clones in this sample may be carry-over from other donors' samples. The encoded CDR3 is CASSSRQGSGEKLFF. In nucleotide form, the sequence is TGTGCCAGCAGCTCCCGACAGGGATCCGGTGAAAAACTGTTTTTT.